A selection of T cell receptor beta chains follows, all from one sample in a study of T cells in Graves' hyperthyroidism and ophthalmopathy. A single record per CDR3 protein comes from TCRdb applying MiXCR to the multiplex PCR reads. The sample holds hundreds of thousands of distinct CDR3 sequences, roughly 16% seen once. Sequenced: blood. The receptors were sampled from a woman aged 40 to 50 with Graves' ophthalmopathy. Both conserved end residues are part of each CDR3. The D gene is left open where the match is weak. The size field is filled for only some rows; it gives once, few, many or a size class.

clone_size j_call v_call d_call cdr3_aa cdr3_nt
few TRBJ1-2 TRBV7-9 . CASTKDQGWGYTF TGTGCCAGCACCAAAGACCAGGGTTGGGGCTACACCTTC
. TRBJ2-7 TRBV4-1 TRBD2 CASSQELADSYEQYF TGCGCCAGCAGCCAAGAGCTAGCGGACTCCTACGAGCAGTACTTC
. TRBJ1-5 TRBV5-6 . CASSLFQGPNQPQHF TGTGCCAGCAGCTTGTTTCAGGGACCCAATCAGCCCCAGCATTTT
many TRBJ2-1 TRBV20-1 TRBD2 CSAGLAGGPYYNEQFF TGCAGTGCTGGACTAGCGGGGGGGCCGTACTACAATGAGCAGTTCTTC
few TRBJ2-1 TRBV13 TRBD2 CASSLGYGRPSYNEQFF TGTGCCAGCAGCTTAGGGTACGGGAGGCCTTCCTACAATGAGCAGTTCTTC
many TRBJ2-1 TRBV11-2 . CASSLDLGSSNEQFF TGTGCCAGCAGCTTAGATTTGGGTAGCAGCAATGAGCAGTTCTTC
. TRBJ2-1 TRBV7-3 TRBD2 CASSPPPRPYSGRTLNEQFF TGTGCCAGCAGCCCTCCGCCTCGCCCATACAGCGGGAGGACCCTCAATGAGCAGTTCTTC
many TRBJ2-1 TRBV11-2 . CASSSQPGPYNEQFF TGTGCCAGCAGCTCCCAACCCGGGCCTTACAATGAGCAGTTCTTC
few TRBJ2-3 TRBV7-3 . CASSLNQMGTDTQYF TGTGCCAGCAGCTTAAATCAGATGGGCACAGATACGCAGTATTTT
many TRBJ1-2 TRBV3-1 . CASSQGGDGGYTF TGTGCCAGCAGCCAAGGTGGGGATGGTGGCTACACCTTC
few TRBJ2-1 TRBV5-1 . CASSHGTTTSHEQFF TGCGCCAGCAGCCACGGGACCACCACGAGTCATGAGCAGTTCTTC
many TRBJ2-1 TRBV6-2/TRBV6-3 . CASSYSGGASSYNEQFF TGTGCCAGCAGTTACTCTGGGGGGGCTAGCTCCTACAATGAGCAGTTCTTC
. TRBJ2-1 TRBV7-8 . CASSNQGGRDNEQFF TGTGCCAGCAGCAACCAAGGAGGGCGGGACAATGAGCAGTTCTTC
. TRBJ2-2 TRBV6-1 TRBD1 CASSKRPGTGAGELFF TGTGCCAGCAGTAAACGTCCCGGGACAGGGGCCGGGGAGCTGTTTTTT
many TRBJ2-1 TRBV28 TRBD2 CASSPHRTSGYNEQFF TGTGCCAGCAGCCCCCACCGGACTAGCGGCTACAATGAGCAGTTCTTC
many TRBJ2-7 TRBV28 TRBD2 CASSLLLAGVPPILGEQYF TGTGCCAGCAGTTTATTGTTAGCGGGAGTGCCCCCAATATTGGGGGAGCAGTACTTC
many TRBJ2-1 TRBV2 TRBD2 CASSEAGLAGGQDEQFF TGTGCCAGCAGTGAAGCAGGACTAGCGGGAGGGCAAGATGAGCAGTTCTTC
many TRBJ1-2 TRBV2 TRBD1 CASRGDSYGYTF TGTGCCAGCAGAGGGGACAGCTATGGCTACACCTTC
few TRBJ1-3 TRBV7-9 TRBD1 CASSLYRGGFGGNTIYF TGTGCCAGCAGCCTTTACAGGGGAGGCTTTGGCGGAAACACCATATATTTT
. TRBJ2-3 TRBV24-1 TRBD1 CATSPGTGIYDTQYF TGTGCCACCAGCCCCGGGACAGGGATTTACGATACGCAGTATTTT
many TRBJ2-7 TRBV2 TRBD2 CASRGGIAGYYEQYF TGTGCCAGCAGGGGGGGGATAGCGGGATACTACGAGCAGTACTTC
few TRBJ2-1 TRBV14 TRBD2 CASTSGGANEQFF TGTGCCAGCACTAGCGGGGGGGCCAATGAGCAGTTCTTC
many TRBJ2-1 TRBV11-2 TRBD2 CASSRGTSGIHEQFF TGTGCCAGCAGCCGAGGGACTAGCGGGATCCATGAGCAGTTCTTC
few TRBJ2-1 TRBV4-1 TRBD2 CASSQGGGSYNEQFF TGCGCCAGCAGCCAAGGCGGGGGGTCCTACAATGAGCAGTTCTTC
. TRBJ2-5 TRBV3-1 . CASSQDVTNQETQYF TGTGCCAGCAGCCAAGACGTCACGAACCAAGAGACCCAGTACTTC
many TRBJ2-1 TRBV7-3 TRBD1 CASSSGGWNNEQFF TGTGCCAGCAGCTCAGGGGGCTGGAACAATGAGCAGTTCTTC
few TRBJ1-3 TRBV20-1 . CSARDLQLGGPGNTIYF TGCAGTGCTAGAGATCTACAGTTGGGGGGTCCTGGAAACACCATATATTTT
many TRBJ2-5 TRBV18 . CASSPFGGVETQYF TGTGCCAGCTCACCCTTCGGAGGGGTAGAGACCCAGTACTTC
. TRBJ1-1 TRBV5-6 . CASSSSPARGWGTEAFF TGTGCCAGCAGCTCGAGTCCCGCCCGGGGCTGGGGAACTGAAGCTTTCTTT
. TRBJ2-6 TRBV6-1 TRBD1 CASSSPLQGIYSGANVLTF TGTGCCAGCAGTTCCCCTTTACAGGGGATTTACTCTGGGGCCAACGTCCTGACTTTC
many TRBJ2-1 TRBV2 TRBD2 CASSTLAGAYNEQFF TGTGCCAGCAGTACCCTAGCGGGAGCTTACAATGAGCAGTTCTTC
many TRBJ2-5 TRBV5-1 . CASSSPPRVVRRQETQYF TGCGCCAGCAGCTCCCCCCCCCGGGTAGTCCGGAGACAGGAGACCCAGTACTTC
few TRBJ2-1 TRBV12-3/TRBV12-4 TRBD1 CASSLRTGADNEQFF TGTGCCAGCAGTCTCAGGACAGGGGCGGACAATGAGCAGTTCTTC
few TRBJ2-3 TRBV5-8 TRBD2 CASSLRRLAGDTQYF TGTGCCAGCAGCTTAAGACGACTAGCGGGAGATACGCAGTATTTT
many TRBJ2-7 TRBV7-2 . CASSFRGSSYEQYF TGTGCCAGCAGCTTTAGGGGTAGCTCCTACGAGCAGTACTTC
many TRBJ1-2 TRBV28 . CASSLTDYGYTF TGTGCCAGCAGTTTGACAGACTATGGCTACACCTTC
many TRBJ2-1 TRBV12-3/TRBV12-4 TRBD2 CASSLRSGTNNEQFF TGTGCCAGCAGTTTGCGTAGCGGGACCAACAATGAGCAGTTCTTC
few TRBJ2-1 TRBV30 TRBD2 CTSGTSLNEQFF TGTACCTCCGGGACTAGCCTTAATGAGCAGTTCTTC
. TRBJ2-1 TRBV7-8 TRBD1 CASNLVRPGQGSNNEQFF TGTGCCAGCAACTTAGTGCGACCGGGACAGGGTAGTAATAATGAGCAGTTCTTC
. TRBJ1-1 TRBV18 TRBD1 CASSPLTGFTTEAFF TGTGCCAGCTCACCACTGACAGGGTTCACCACTGAAGCTTTCTTT
many TRBJ2-3 TRBV20-1 TRBD1 CSAKTGNDDTQYF TGCAGTGCTAAGACAGGGAATGATGATACGCAGTATTTT
few TRBJ2-5 TRBV7-9 TRBD1 CASSLKPGQGNKTQYF TGTGCCAGCAGCTTAAAGCCGGGACAGGGCAATAAGACCCAGTACTTC
many TRBJ2-7 TRBV20-1 . CSASGGSGTYEQYF TGCAGTGCTAGTGGGGGAAGTGGGACCTACGAGCAGTACTTC
. TRBJ2-3 TRBV10-3 TRBD2 CAISLAGVGTDTQYF TGTGCCATCAGTCTAGCGGGAGTCGGCACAGATACGCAGTATTTT
many TRBJ2-2 TRBV11-3 TRBD2 CASSLGASGSTNTGELFF TGTGCCAGCAGCTTAGGAGCTAGCGGGAGTACGAACACCGGGGAGCTGTTTTTT
many TRBJ2-1 TRBV20-1 . CSAPPHHLLDEQFF TGCAGTGCTCCTCCCCACCACCTTTTGGATGAGCAGTTCTTC
many TRBJ2-2 TRBV28 . CASSLPISTGELFF TGTGCCAGCAGTTTACCGATTAGCACCGGGGAGCTGTTTTTT
. TRBJ2-7 TRBV10-3 TRBD2 CAISEDLAGAYEQYF TGTGCCATCAGTGAAGATCTAGCGGGGGCCTACGAGCAGTACTTC
. TRBJ1-6 TRBV18 TRBD1 CASSSRDRFDSPLHF TGTGCCAGCTCATCCCGGGACAGATTCGATTCACCCCTCCACTTT
. TRBJ1-3 TRBV9 . CASHTVSSGNTIYF TGTGCCAGTCACACGGTGAGCTCTGGAAACACCATATATTTT
many TRBJ2-3 TRBV20-1 TRBD2 CSATPGLAATDTQYF TGCAGTGCTACCCCGGGACTAGCGGCCACAGATACGCAGTATTTT
many TRBJ1-1 TRBV12-3/TRBV12-4 TRBD1 CASSPGGGPPQMNTEAFF TGTGCCAGCAGCCCTGGAGGGGGCCCGCCTCAAATGAACACTGAAGCTTTCTTT
many TRBJ2-7 TRBV3-1 TRBD2 CASSQGVIAGVYEQYF TGTGCCAGCAGCCAAGGGGTCATAGCGGGAGTCTACGAGCAGTACTTC
. TRBJ2-1 TRBV5-5 TRBD2 CASGGLEGFF TGTGCCAGCGGGGGACTAGAAGGGTTCTTC
. TRBJ2-5 TRBV5-1 TRBD2 CASSLLGGGYETQYF TGCGCCAGCAGCTTGTTAGGCGGGGGGTACGAGACCCAGTACTTC
many TRBJ2-7 TRBV12-3/TRBV12-4 . CASSPSSWGQADEQYF TGTGCCAGCAGTCCTAGCTCTTGGGGGCAGGCTGACGAGCAGTACTTC
few TRBJ2-3 TRBV9 . CASSVVGTPITDTQYF TGTGCCAGCAGCGTAGTGGGGACTCCCATCACAGATACGCAGTATTTT
. TRBJ2-2 TRBV7-9 TRBD2 CASSHHAGLAGGLYTGELFF TGTGCCAGCAGCCACCACGCCGGACTAGCGGGAGGGCTCTACACCGGGGAGCTGTTTTTT
many TRBJ2-5 TRBV20-1 TRBD2 CSAGLAGLETQYF TGCAGTGCCGGACTAGCGGGATTAGAGACCCAGTACTTC
many TRBJ2-3 TRBV12-3/TRBV12-4 TRBD2 CASSFGREVGSDTQYF TGTGCCAGCAGTTTTGGGCGGGAGGTGGGCTCAGATACGCAGTATTTT